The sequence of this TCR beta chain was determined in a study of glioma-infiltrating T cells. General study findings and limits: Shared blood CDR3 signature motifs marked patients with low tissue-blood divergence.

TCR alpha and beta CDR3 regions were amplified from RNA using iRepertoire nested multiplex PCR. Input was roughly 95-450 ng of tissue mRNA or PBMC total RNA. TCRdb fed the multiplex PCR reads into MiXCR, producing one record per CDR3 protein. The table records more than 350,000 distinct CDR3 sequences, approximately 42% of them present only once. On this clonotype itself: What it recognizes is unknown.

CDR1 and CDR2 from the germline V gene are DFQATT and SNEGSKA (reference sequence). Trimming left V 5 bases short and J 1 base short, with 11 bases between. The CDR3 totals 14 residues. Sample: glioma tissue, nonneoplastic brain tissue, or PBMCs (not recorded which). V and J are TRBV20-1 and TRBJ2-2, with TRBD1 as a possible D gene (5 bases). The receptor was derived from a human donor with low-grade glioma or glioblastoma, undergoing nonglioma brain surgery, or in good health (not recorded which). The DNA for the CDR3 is TGCAGTGCTTGGGGCGATATGAACACCGGGGAGCTGTTTTTT. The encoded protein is CSAWGDMNTGELFF.